This T cell receptor (beta chain) emerged from a study of blood T cells in healthy people across ages. Germline V gene data show CDR1 as SGHTA and CDR2 as FQGNSA. This CDR3 is built from 12 residues. V was clipped by 3 bases and J by 7 bases, with 7 bases between them. Each donor's blood draw was roughly 9.5 milliliters of peripheral blood. The authors ran a second PCR of 7 to 11 cycles using a sample-barcoded 5' primer and a J-beta primer mix. TCRdb itself ran the 5' RACE reads through MiXCR, one entry per CDR3 protein. In the table there are more than 650,000 distinct CDR3 sequences, 20% to 25% of which are singletons. This clonotype was counted a few times.

This clonotype originated in a man in his 70s in good health. Source material: blood. The chain combines TRBV7-2 with TRBJ1-5, with unresolved D. The CDR3 spells CASSLEWQPQHF. The CDR3 DNA sequence: TGTGCCAGCAGCTTGGAATGGCAGCCCCAGCATTTT.